This TCR beta chain was observed in a study of regulatory T cells in long-lasting Graves disease. Documented time point: newly diagnosed GD, antithyroid drugs for less than 3 months. The TCR library was made from RNA that had been extracted from PBMCs in TRIzol. HTBI primers from iRepertoire and Arm-PCR of CDR3 regions yielded the TCR beta libraries. TCRdb analysed the multiplex PCR reads with MiXCR anew, one entry per CDR3 protein. The profile shows over 450,000 distinct CDR3 sequences, more than 10% of them singletons. The CDR3 has 11 amino acids, counting both end residues. Per the germline V gene, CDR1 is MDHEN and CDR2 is SYDVKM. This clonotype came up once. Lacking the conserved final phenylalanine or tryptophan, this CDR3 likely reflects a read error. The DNA is left out, because the CDR3 cannot be placed on it with certainty; the CDR3 is given as TCRdb lists it. The same specimen was also included in a second study, on T cells in Graves' hyperthyroidism and ophthalmopathy.

J is TRBJ2-7 and V is TRBV28; TRBD2 reflects the table's D call only, with no check against the DNA. This sequence originates from a woman in her 30s with Graves disease. The specimen was peripheral blood mononuclear cells (PBMCs), collected at new diagnosis, from a patient treated with antithyroid drugs. This CDR3 reads CASSFVRNLAG.